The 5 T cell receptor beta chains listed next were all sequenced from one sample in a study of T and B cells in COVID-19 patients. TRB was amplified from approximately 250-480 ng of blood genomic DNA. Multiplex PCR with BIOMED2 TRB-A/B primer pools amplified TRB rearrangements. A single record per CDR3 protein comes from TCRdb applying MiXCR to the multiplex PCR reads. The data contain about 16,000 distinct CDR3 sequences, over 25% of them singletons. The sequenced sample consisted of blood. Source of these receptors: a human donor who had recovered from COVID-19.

The CDR3 DNA sequence: TGTGCCATCAGTGGAGGGGCCCACGAGCAGTACTTC. Translation gives CAISGGAHEQYF. This rearrangement joins TRBV10-3 to TRBJ2-7; D tentatively reads TRBD1 or TRBD2 (5 bases each). V gave up 4 bases and J gave up 5 bases, with 9 bases separating them. CDR1 is ENHRY, CDR2 SYGVKD, per germline. The CDR3 is 12 amino acids.

The CDR3 protein is CASSQGQGGTGELFF. The CDR3 DNA is TGTGCCAGCAGCCAAGGACAGGGCGGCACCGGGGAGCTGTTTTTT. This chain links TRBV14 with TRBJ2-2; 7 bases agree with TRBD1. The junction had 3 bases not matched to a gene; V was cut back by 1 base and J by 4 bases. This CDR3 is built from 15 residues. In germline, CDR1 is SGHDN, CDR2 FVKESK.

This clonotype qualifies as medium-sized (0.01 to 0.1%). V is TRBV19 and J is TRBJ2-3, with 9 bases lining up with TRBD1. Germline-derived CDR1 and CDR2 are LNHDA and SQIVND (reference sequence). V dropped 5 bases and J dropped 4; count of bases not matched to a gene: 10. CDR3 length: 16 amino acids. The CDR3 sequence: CASSPAQGASADTQYF. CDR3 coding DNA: TGTGCCAGTAGTCCAGCACAGGGGGCGTCGGCAGATACGCAGTATTTT.

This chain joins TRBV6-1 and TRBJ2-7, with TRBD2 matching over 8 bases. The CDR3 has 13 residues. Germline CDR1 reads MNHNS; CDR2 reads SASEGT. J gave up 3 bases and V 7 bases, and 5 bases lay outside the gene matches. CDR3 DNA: TGTGCCAGCATGAGGACTAGCAGCTACGAGCAGTACTTC. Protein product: CASMRTSSYEQYF.

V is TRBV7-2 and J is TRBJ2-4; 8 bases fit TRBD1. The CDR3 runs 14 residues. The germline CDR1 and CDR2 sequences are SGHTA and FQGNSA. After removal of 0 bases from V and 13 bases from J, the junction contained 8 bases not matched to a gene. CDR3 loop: CASSLALGTGPQYF. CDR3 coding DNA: TGTGCCAGCAGCTTAGCGCTAGGGACAGGCCCACAGTACTTC.